This T cell receptor (beta chain) is drawn from a study of T cells in Graves' hyperthyroidism and ophthalmopathy. Overall study findings and caveats: Most clonotypes expanded in thyroid above 0.001 were likewise present in blood.

TCR beta CDR3 sequences were amplified from RNA transcripts. Initially, a first-round RT-PCR of the TCR CDR3 employed the HTBI primer set. TCRdb reprocessed the multiplex PCR reads with MiXCR, giving one entry per CDR3 protein. Among hundreds of thousands of distinct CDR3 sequences listed, 13% were seen once. This clonotype was found many times. The target antigen is unknown. The receptor's source is a young woman with Graves' hyperthyroidism. Input material: blood.

For the CDR3, the DNA is TGCGCCAGCAGACGGGACAGCTCTAGCACAGATACGCAGTATTTT. Translated, it gives CASRRDSSSTDTQYF. The chain joins TRBV5-1 to TRBJ2-3; TRBD1 agrees at 7 bases. Germline CDR1 is SGHRS and CDR2 is YFSETQ. The CDR3 spans 15 residues. The V segment lost 5 bases and the J segment 0 bases; nucleotides outside the gene matches: 6.